This record looks at one T cell receptor beta chain sequence and its context. This entry comes from a study of blood T cell repertoires in COVID-19. Study summary: From the United States, Italy and Spain came samples of acute and convalescent COVID-19.

Per the authors' pipeline: For nucleated cells, counts were estimated from reference gene primer amplification. Clones were read by immunoSEQ multiplex PCR, and TCRdb kept only the in-frame ones, dropping some. That table is the source of V, J and clone size, and D and trimming were worked out from the DNA. The top ten hold 2.5% to 3% of the sample, which has about 71,000 clones, around 87% seen once. With 4 bases clipped from V and 3 bases from J, the junction kept 6 bases outside the gene matches. The CDR3 spans 15 residues. Germline CDR1 and CDR2: KGHSH and LQKENI. This sequence was found in a man aged 45-65 years with acute or convalescent COVID-19. This sequence joins TRBV18 and TRBJ1-1; TRBD1 agrees at 9 bases. The sample taken for sequencing was peripheral blood. The CDR3 loop reads CASSLGDRVHTEAFF. The CDR3 bases are TGTGCCAGCTCACTAGGGGACAGGGTACACACTGAAGCTTTCTTT.